A selection of T cell receptor beta chains follows, all from one sample in a study of cytomegalovirus exposure and HLA in healthy donors. The protocol was immunoSEQ multiplex PCR, while the TCRdb copy is restricted to in-frame clones and leaves out a portion. The sample holds about 120,000 clones, 63% seen once. The source material was PBMCs. These receptors came from a man aged 40-49 years in good health and CMV-seropositive. CDR3s include the opening cysteine and the closing phenylalanine or tryptophan. The order of the fields is clone size, V gene, D gene, CDR3 length, J gene, CDR3 DNA, CDR3 protein. A D gene is named only where the DNA matches it firmly. For some rows the clone size is stated as once, few or many, or as a class when expanded; others skip it.

-	TRBV4-1	TRBD1	14	TRBJ1-2	TGCGCCAGCAGCCAAGGGCAACAGGGGGGGAGCTACACCTTC	CASSQGQQGGSYTF
-	TRBV30	TRBD2	13	TRBJ2-7	TGTGCCGGGCAGCGGGAGGAAAACTACGAGCAGTACTTC	CAGQREENYEQYF
-	TRBV6-5	TRBD1	14	TRBJ2-1	TGTGCCAGCAGTCGGGACAGAATGTACAATGAGCAGTTCTTC	CASSRDRMYNEQFF
-	TRBV7-3	TRBD2	18	TRBJ2-2	TGTGCCAGCAGCTGGGCTAGCGGGGGGGCCGGGGACACCGGGGAGCTGTTTTTT	CASSWASGGAGDTGELFF
-	TRBV6-6	TRBD2	15	TRBJ2-1	TGTGCCAGCAGTTACTCCCCAGCGGGGCGAAATGAGCAGTTCTTC	CASSYSPAGRNEQFF
once	TRBV14	TRBD1	15	TRBJ2-5	TGTGCCAGCAGCCGGTTCAAGGGGGCAGAAGAGACCCAGTACTTC	CASSRFKGAEETQYF
-	TRBV15	-	16	TRBJ2-3	TGTGCCACCAGCAGAGTAAGAGCGAGTAGCACAGATACGCAGTATTTT	CATSRVRASSTDTQYF
-	TRBV5-1	-	16	TRBJ2-5	TGCGCCAGCAGCTTTAGCCCGAGGGGGGGACAAGAGACCCAGTACTTC	CASSFSPRGGQETQYF
-	TRBV29-1	-	15	TRBJ2-1	TGCAGCGTTGAAGATCCCAACAGGGGAGGTAGGGAGCAGTTCTTC	CSVEDPNRGGREQFF
-	TRBV6-6	TRBD1	15	TRBJ1-1	TGTGCCAGCAGTTACTCGGGACAGGGGAACACTGAAGCTTTCTTT	CASSYSGQGNTEAFF
-	TRBV28	TRBD2	14	TRBJ2-7	TGTGCCAGCAGTTCGGGGGGGTCGCAGTACGAGCAGTACTTC	CASSSGGSQYEQYF
-	TRBV7-9	TRBD1	15	TRBJ1-4	TGTGCCAGCAGCTTAGGGGACAGGGATGGAGAAAAACTGTTTTTT	CASSLGDRDGEKLFF
few	TRBV19	TRBD2	14	TRBJ2-7	TGTGCCAGTAGTATCAGCGGGGACTGGATGGAGCAGTACTTC	CASSISGDWMEQYF
-	TRBV11-3	-	19	TRBJ1-5	TGTGCCAGCAGCTTACCTGAGTTTACCCACAGGGTTTCCAATCAGCCCCAGCATTTT	CASSLPEFTHRVSNQPQHF
few	TRBV29-1	TRBD2	14	TRBJ2-1	TGCAGCGTGGAGAGGACTAGCGGGAACAATGAGCAGTTCTTC	CSVERTSGNNEQFF
-	TRBV6-4	TRBD2	18	TRBJ2-1	TGTGCCAGCAGGCGGGACCACGGGGGGACTAGCAATTACAATGAGCAGTTCTTC	CASRRDHGGTSNYNEQFF
-	TRBV2	-	18	TRBJ2-6	TGTGCCAGCAGTGAATGGGGCCCTATACCCTCTGGGGCCAACGTCCTGACTTTC	CASSEWGPIPSGANVLTF
-	TRBV6-4	TRBD1	15	TRBJ1-1	TGTGCCAGCAGTGACGGGACAGGGGGGAACACTGAAGCTTTCTTT	CASSDGTGGNTEAFF
-	TRBV7-2	TRBD2	15	TRBJ2-1	TGTGCCAGCAGCCCGATGCTAGCGGGGAACAATGAGCAGTTCTTC	CASSPMLAGNNEQFF
few	TRBV9	TRBD1	14	TRBJ2-5	TGTGCCAGCAGTCCGGGACAGGGGAGAGAGACCCAGTACTTC	CASSPGQGRETQYF
-	TRBV10-3	-	16	TRBJ2-3	TGTGCCATCAGTGAGTCCTCGGCGGGACGCACAGATACGCAGTATTTT	CAISESSAGRTDTQYF
-	TRBV5-4	TRBD1	14	TRBJ1-2	TGTGCCAGCAGCCCCGGGACAGCTAACTATGGCTACACCTTC	CASSPGTANYGYTF
-	TRBV29-1	TRBD2	15	TRBJ2-1	TGCAGCGTTGACGGACTAGCGGGGGTCTACAATGAGCAGTTCTTC	CSVDGLAGVYNEQFF
few	TRBV2	-	21	TRBJ1-1	TGTGCCAGCAGTGAGCTGGGGGTTCTATCGCGACAATGGGAGGGTGGCTCTGAAGCTTTCTTT	CASSELGVLSRQWEGGSEAFF
-	TRBV29-1	TRBD1	13	TRBJ2-5	TGCAGCGTTCGGACAGGGCTGCAAGAGACCCAGTACTTC	CSVRTGLQETQYF
few	TRBV11-3	TRBD2	15	TRBJ2-1	TGTGCCAGCAGCTTGACTAGCGGGAATGTCAATGAGCAGTTCTTC	CASSLTSGNVNEQFF
-	TRBV25-1	TRBD2	15	TRBJ2-1	TGTGCCAGCAGGATAAGCGGGAGACATTACAATGAGCAGTTCTTC	CASRISGRHYNEQFF
-	TRBV5-4	TRBD2	16	TRBJ2-3	TGTGCCAGCAGCCCCCGGGGGGGCACGGGCACAGATACGCAGTATTTT	CASSPRGGTGTDTQYF
-	TRBV7-2	TRBD2	15	TRBJ2-7	TGTGCCAGCAGCCATAGCGGGGGGGCATGGTACGAGCAGTACTTC	CASSHSGGAWYEQYF
-	TRBV5-3	-	14	TRBJ2-3	TGTGCCAGAAGCTTGGTGGGGGCGGCAGATACGCAGTATTTT	CARSLVGAADTQYF
-	TRBV5-1	-	16	TRBJ1-3	TGCGCCAGCAGCTTGGACAGGGTGAGCTCTGGAAACACCATATATTTT	CASSLDRVSSGNTIYF
-	TRBV4-2	TRBD1	17	TRBJ1-3	TGTGCCAGCAGCCAAGGAGACAGGGGGCCCCCTGGAAACACCATATATTTT	CASSQGDRGPPGNTIYF